Following are 24 T cell receptor beta chains from one sample sequenced in a study of chemoradiotherapy in HPV16-positive cancers. This table comes from immunoSEQ multiplex PCR, and its TCRdb copy is limited to in-frame clones, with some not included. The profile shows several thousand clones, more than 75% of them singletons. This specimen was collected from a patient who underwent chemoradiotherapy. These receptors came from a human donor with HPV-associated anogenital cancer.

This rearrangement joins TRBV19 to TRBJ2-1; 12 bases match TRBD2. V was clipped by 6 bases and J by 4 bases; unmatched bases: 19. Germline CDR1 is LNHDA and CDR2 is SQIVND (reference sequence). There are 20 residues in the CDR3. CDR3 DNA sequence: TGTGCCAGTAGCCAAGAGCCGGGACTAGCGGGCCCCGCCGGGTACAATGAGCAGTTCTTC. Protein product: CASSQEPGLAGPAGYNEQFF.

This chain links TRBV19 with TRBJ2-7; 9 bases match TRBD1. Germline CDR1 is LNHDA and CDR2 is SQIVND (reference sequence). Trimming at V came to 4 bases and at J to 2 bases, leaving 6 bases not matched to a gene. The CDR3 totals 15 residues. This CDR3 reads CASSNAGTGTYEQYF. CDR3 bases: TGTGCCAGTAGTAACGCCGGGACAGGGACCTACGAGCAGTACTTC.

This sequence joins TRBV4-3 and TRBJ1-4; no clear D. Trimming shortened V by 3 bases and J by 6 bases, and 17 bases separated the two germline ends. Germline loops: CDR1 LGHNA, CDR2 YSLEER. The CDR3 spans 16 residues. The CDR3 DNA reads as TGCGCCAGCAGCCAGACCTTTAGGCTTTACGATGAAAAACTGTTTTTT. Protein sequence: CASSQTFRLYDEKLFF.

The count of this clone is one. The rearrangement joins TRBV6-5 to TRBJ1-2; D gene unclear. The length of the CDR3 is 14 residues. The germline gives CDR1 MNHEY, CDR2 SVGAGI. V lost 7 bases, J lost 8 bases, and 20 bases lay in between. The CDR3 DNA reads as TGTGCCAGCAACCACGCCGCGGAGGCTTTAGGCTACACCTTC. It is translated as CASNHAAEALGYTF.

As concerns this clone: Relative to the germline gene, one junction end is altered; a read error may explain this. The rearrangement uses TRBV10-3 and TRBJ1-1, with D maybe TRBD1 (5 bases). CDR1 ENHRY and CDR2 SYGVKD come from the germline V gene. The CDR3 runs 15 residues. CDR3 bases: TGTGCCATCAGAGAGTCTCAGGGTCCCAGAGGAGAAGCTTTCTTT. Its protein is CAIRESQGPRGEAFF.

A single count supports this clone. The V gene is TRBV4-1, the J gene TRBJ2-1; the D gene is possibly TRBD2 (7 bases). The V end was cut by 6 bases, the J end by 1 base, with 16 bases between. Per germline, CDR1 MGHRA and CDR2 YSYEKL. The CDR3 totals 16 residues. The CDR3 here is CASSRTGGPSYNEQFF. CDR3 bases: TGCGCCAGCAGTCGTACCGGGGGGCCATCCTACAATGAGCAGTTCTTC.

This clone was seen only a few times. This chain uses TRBV2 with TRBJ1-5; D is undetermined. The germline V gene encodes CDR1 SNHLY and CDR2 FYNNEI. The CDR3 runs 11 residues. Trimming took 6 bases from V and 7 from J, leaving 7 bases between them. The CDR3 here is CASSRGQPQHF. The CDR3 DNA sequence: TGTGCCAGCAGCCGTGGGCAGCCCCAGCATTTT.

V and J are TRBV2 and TRBJ1-6; a possible D gene is TRBD1 (6 bases). The CDR3 totals 15 residues. Germline CDR1 and CDR2: SNHLY and FYNNEI. V was pared by 2 bases and J by 9 bases, with 14 bases between. CDR3 sequence reads: CASSEHQGSRSPLHF. The CDR3 DNA sequence: TGTGCCAGCAGTGAACATCAGGGGAGTCGTTCACCCCTCCACTTT. Drawing the rest from reference TRBV2 and TRBJ1-6, the complete variable domain is EPEVTQTPSHQVTQMGQEVILRCVPISNHLYFYWYRQILGQKVEFLVSFYNNEISEKSEIFDDQFSVERPDGSNFTLKIRSTKLEDSAMYFCASSEHQGSRSPLHFGNGTRLTVT.

The CDR3 protein is CASSVAPLRETQYF. The CDR3 DNA reads as TGCGCCAGCAGCGTTGCCCCCCTCCGGGAGACCCAGTACTTC. V and J are TRBV5-1 and TRBJ2-5; no reliable D call. The CDR3 runs 14 residues. CDR1 is SGHRS and CDR2 is YFSETQ in the germline V gene. V was trimmed by 4 bases and J by 5 bases, leaving 15 bases between them.

The chain joins TRBV2 to TRBJ2-3; 7 bases are a match to TRBD1. CDR3 length: 16 amino acids. J lost 2 bases, V lost 6 bases, and 11 bases had no gene match. Per the germline V gene, CDR1 is SNHLY and CDR2 is FYNNEI. The CDR3 sequence: CASSGEGATYTDTQYF. Here the CDR3 DNA reads TGTGCCAGCAGCGGTGAGGGGGCCACATACACAGATACGCAGTATTTT.

V gene TRBV9 combines with J gene TRBJ2-3, with TRBD2 matching 10 bases. This CDR3 spans 17 amino acids. V dropped 0 bases and J dropped 2; count of bases not matched to a gene: 6. Germline CDR1 SGDLS, CDR2 YYNGEE. For the CDR3, the DNA is TGTGCCAGCAGCGTAGGGAGCGGGGGGGCAACCACAGATACGCAGTATTTT. This encodes CASSVGSGGATTDTQYF.

The chain is built from TRBV9 and TRBJ1-3; TRBD1 agrees at 7 bases. Germline V gene sequence: CDR1 SGDLS, CDR2 YYNGEE. With 2 bases clipped from V and 4 bases from J, the junction kept 9 bases outside the gene matches. This CDR3 is built from 16 residues. CDR3 in DNA: TGTGCCAGCAGCGTCGAGACAGGGATAGGGGGAAACACCATATATTTT. Its protein is CASSVETGIGGNTIYF.

There are a few counts of this clone. The chain is built from TRBV7-2 and TRBJ2-3; D is tentatively TRBD1 or TRBD2 (6 bases each). Germline V lookup: CDR1 SGHTA, CDR2 FQGNSA. The CDR3 contains 12 residues. The V end was cut by 5 bases, the J end by 6 bases, with 9 bases between. The CDR3 coding sequence is TGTGCCAGCAGCCCCGGGGGCGATACGCAGTATTTT. Amino acids: CASSPGGDTQYF.

This rearrangement joins TRBV6-1 to TRBJ2-2; a possible D gene is TRBD1 (6 bases). This CDR3 has 12 amino acids. V shed 6 bases and J shed 6 bases, with 8 bases lying between them. Germline assignment: CDR1 MNHNS and CDR2 SASEGT. The CDR3 sequence: CASRGQPGELFF. CDR3 bases: TGTGCCAGCAGAGGACAGCCCGGGGAGCTGTTTTTT.

The rearrangement uses TRBV6-5 and TRBJ2-5, with TRBD2 as a possible D gene (5 bases). TRBJ2-7 matches the DNA end more closely, so the J call is doubtful. The CDR3 is made up of 15 amino acids. CDR1 is MNHEY and CDR2 is SVGAGI in the germline V gene. CDR3 sequence: CASGPPDLSTYEQYF. As DNA, the CDR3 is TGTGCCAGCGGACCTCCGGACTTATCTACGTACGAGCAGTACTTC.

This rearrangement joins TRBV11-1 to TRBJ1-4, with TRBD1 matching over 8 bases. Germline V gives CDR1 SGHAT, CDR2 FQDESV (reference sequence). The length of the CDR3 is 15 residues. Trimming at V came to 5 bases and at J to 5 bases, leaving 7 bases not matched to a gene. In DNA form, the CDR3 reads TGTGCCAGCAGCCCCGCCGGGACAGGAAATGAAAAACTGTTTTTT. Amino acids: CASSPAGTGNEKLFF.

V is TRBV5-1 and J is TRBJ1-6; a possible D gene is TRBD1 (6 bases). V dropped 0 bases and J dropped 6 bases, with 13 bases sitting between them. CDR1 and CDR2 (germline): SGHRS, YFSETQ. There are 16 residues in the CDR3. The chain's CDR3 is CASSLEPTGTNSPLHF. CDR3 DNA: TGCGCCAGCAGCTTGGAGCCGACAGGAACTAATTCACCCCTCCACTTT.

The rearrangement uses TRBV9 and TRBJ2-5, with TRBD2 matching 9 bases. CDR1 SGDLS and CDR2 YYNGEE come from the germline V gene. CDR3 length equals 14 residues. The junction had 4 bases not matched to a gene; V was cut back by 2 bases and J by 5 bases. Here the CDR3 DNA reads TGTGCCAGCAGCGTTTCTAGCGGGGTGGAGACCCAGTACTTC. This gives the protein CASSVSSGVETQYF.

The chain uses TRBV6-5 and TRBJ1-3, with D possibly TRBD1 on 6 matching bases. The CDR3 extends over 14 amino acids. V was cut by 5 bases and J by 4 bases, with 12 bases left in between. Germline CDR1 MNHEY, CDR2 SVGAGI. CDR3 loop: CASSKQGYGNTIYF. The CDR3 DNA reads as TGTGCCAGCAGTAAACAGGGTTACGGAAACACCATATATTTT.

The CDR3: CASSPAPVFGNTIYF. The CDR3 nucleotides read TGTGCCAGCAGCCCCGCGCCCGTTTTTGGAAACACCATATATTTT. This chain connects TRBV5-6 to TRBJ1-3, with D hard to call. V was trimmed by 4 bases and J by 3 bases, leaving 14 bases between them. Looked up from germline, CDR1 is SGHDT and CDR2 is YYEEEE. CDR3 length equals 15 residues.

The chain joins TRBV18 to TRBJ1-1, with TRBD1 as a possible D gene (6 bases). The CDR3 runs 16 residues. V was cut by 2 bases and J by 1 base, with 14 bases left in between. Germline V gene sequence: CDR1 KGHSH, CDR2 LQKENI. CDR3 residues: CASSPDYGTWNTEAFF. As DNA, the CDR3 is TGTGCCAGCTCACCAGATTACGGGACATGGAACACTGAAGCTTTCTTT.

This chain connects TRBV6-5 to TRBJ2-5, with TRBD2 matching 8 bases. The DNA end favors TRBJ2-7, so the J call may be wrong. Germline loops: CDR1 MNHEY, CDR2 SVGAGI. This CDR3 region has 15 residues. The CDR3 region is CASSFGGGTHYEQYF. The CDR3, as DNA: TGTGCCAGCAGTTTCGGCGGGGGGACCCACTACGAGCAGTACTTC.

CDR3 residues: CASWATGGASYGYTF. DNA for the CDR3: TGTGCCAGCTGGGCTACAGGGGGCGCAAGCTATGGCTACACCTTC. The V and J genes are TRBV6-1 and TRBJ1-2; TRBD1 agrees at 9 bases. This CDR3 has 15 residues. Germline assignment: CDR1 MNHNS and CDR2 SASEGT. Trimming removed 8 bases from V and 4 bases from J; junction bases left unmatched: 11.

The chain recombines TRBV5-4 with TRBJ2-7, with 8 bases that match TRBD1. The J segment lost 0 bases and the V segment lost 1 base, leaving 9 bases of the junction unmatched. Germline loops: CDR1 SGHNT, CDR2 YYREEE (reference sequence). The length of the CDR3 is 17 residues. CDR3 DNA sequence: TGTGCCAGCAGCTTGAGTCTCGCCGGGACAGGCTCCTACGAGCAGTACTTC. This codes for CASSLSLAGTGSYEQYF.